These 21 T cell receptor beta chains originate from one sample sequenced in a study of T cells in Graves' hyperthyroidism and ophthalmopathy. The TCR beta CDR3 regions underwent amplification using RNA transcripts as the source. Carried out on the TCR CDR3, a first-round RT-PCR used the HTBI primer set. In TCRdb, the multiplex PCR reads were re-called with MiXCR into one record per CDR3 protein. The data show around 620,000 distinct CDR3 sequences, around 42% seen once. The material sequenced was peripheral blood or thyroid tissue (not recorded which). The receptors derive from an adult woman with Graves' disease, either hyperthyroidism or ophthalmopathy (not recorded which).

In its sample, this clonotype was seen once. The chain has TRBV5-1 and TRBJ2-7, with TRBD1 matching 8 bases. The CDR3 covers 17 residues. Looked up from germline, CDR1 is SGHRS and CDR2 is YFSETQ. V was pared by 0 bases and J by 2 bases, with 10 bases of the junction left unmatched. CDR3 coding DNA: TGCGCCAGCAGCTTGGATCCGGGACAGGTGAAACCCTACGAGCAGTACTTC. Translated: CASSLDPGQVKPYEQYF.

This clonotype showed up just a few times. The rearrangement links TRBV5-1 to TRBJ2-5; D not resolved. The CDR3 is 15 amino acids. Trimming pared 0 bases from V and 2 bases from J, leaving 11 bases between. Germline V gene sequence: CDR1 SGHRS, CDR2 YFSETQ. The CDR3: CASSLVPTGQETQYF. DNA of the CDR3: TGCGCCAGCAGCTTGGTTCCAACCGGGCAAGAGACCCAGTACTTC.

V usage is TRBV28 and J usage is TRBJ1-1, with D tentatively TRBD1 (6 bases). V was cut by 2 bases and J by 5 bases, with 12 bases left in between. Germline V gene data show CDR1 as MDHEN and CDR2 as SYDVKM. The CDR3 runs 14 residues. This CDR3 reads CASSLRSGETEAFF. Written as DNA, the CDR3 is TGTGCCAGCAGTTTACGGTCAGGGGAAACTGAAGCTTTCTTT. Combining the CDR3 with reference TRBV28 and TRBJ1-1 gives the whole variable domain DVKVTQSSRYLVKRTGEKVFLECVQDMDHENMFWYRQDPGLGLRLIYFSYDVKMKEKGDIPEGYSVSREKKERFSLILESASTNQTSMYLCASSLRSGETEAFFGQGTRLTVV.

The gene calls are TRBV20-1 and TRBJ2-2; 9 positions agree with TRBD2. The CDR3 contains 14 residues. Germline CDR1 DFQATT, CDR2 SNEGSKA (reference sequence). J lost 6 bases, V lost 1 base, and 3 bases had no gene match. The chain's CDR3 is CSARGIAGAGELFF. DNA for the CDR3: TGCAGTGCTAGAGGGATAGCGGGAGCCGGGGAGCTGTTTTTT.

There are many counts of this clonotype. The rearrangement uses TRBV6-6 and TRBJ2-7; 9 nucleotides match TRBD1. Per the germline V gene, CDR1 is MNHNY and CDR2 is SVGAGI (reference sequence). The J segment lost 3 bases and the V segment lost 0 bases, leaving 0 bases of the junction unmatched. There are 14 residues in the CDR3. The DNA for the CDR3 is TGTGCCAGCAGTTACTCGACAGGGGGCTACGAGCAGTACTTC. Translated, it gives CASSYSTGGYEQYF.

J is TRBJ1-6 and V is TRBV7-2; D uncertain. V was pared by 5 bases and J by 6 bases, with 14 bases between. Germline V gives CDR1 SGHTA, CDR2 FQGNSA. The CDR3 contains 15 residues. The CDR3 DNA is TGTGCCAGCAGCATCTCCCCGCAGGCTAATTCACCCCTCCACTTT. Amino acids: CASSISPQANSPLHF.

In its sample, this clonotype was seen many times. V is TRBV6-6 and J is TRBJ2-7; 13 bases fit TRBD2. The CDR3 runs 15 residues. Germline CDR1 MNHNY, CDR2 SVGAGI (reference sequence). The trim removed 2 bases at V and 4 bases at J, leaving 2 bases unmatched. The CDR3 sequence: CASSYETSGRYEQYF. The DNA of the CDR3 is TGTGCCAGCAGTTACGAGACTAGCGGGAGGTACGAGCAGTACTTC.

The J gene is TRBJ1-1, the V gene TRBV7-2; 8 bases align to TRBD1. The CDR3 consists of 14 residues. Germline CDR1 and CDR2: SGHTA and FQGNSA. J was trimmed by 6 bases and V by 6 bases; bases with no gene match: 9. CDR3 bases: TGTGCCAGCAGGGGGACAGGCGATTACGCTGAAGCTTTCTTT. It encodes CASRGTGDYAEAFF.

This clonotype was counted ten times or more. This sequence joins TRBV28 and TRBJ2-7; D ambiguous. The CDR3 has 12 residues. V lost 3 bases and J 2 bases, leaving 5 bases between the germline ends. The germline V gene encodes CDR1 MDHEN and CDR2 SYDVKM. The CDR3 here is CASSFGPYEQYF. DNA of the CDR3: TGTGCCAGCAGTTTCGGCCCCTACGAGCAGTACTTC.

CDR3 in amino acids: CASSGEEHQETQYF. The DNA for the CDR3 is TGTGCCAGCTCAGGGGAGGAACACCAAGAGACCCAGTACTTC. This chain uses TRBV25-1 with TRBJ2-5; D could derive from TRBD1 or TRBD2 (6 bases each). The CDR3 consists of 14 residues. Trimming took 8 bases from V and 0 from J, leaving 13 bases between them. CDR1 and CDR2 from the germline V gene are MGHDK and SYGVNS.

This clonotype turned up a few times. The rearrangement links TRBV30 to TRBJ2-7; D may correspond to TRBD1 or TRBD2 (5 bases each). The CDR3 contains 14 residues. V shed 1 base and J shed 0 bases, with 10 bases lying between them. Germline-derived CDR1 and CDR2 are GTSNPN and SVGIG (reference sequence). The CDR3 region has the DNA TGTGCCTGGAGTGGGCCGGGACCCTCCTACGAGCAGTACTTC. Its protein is CAWSGPGPSYEQYF.

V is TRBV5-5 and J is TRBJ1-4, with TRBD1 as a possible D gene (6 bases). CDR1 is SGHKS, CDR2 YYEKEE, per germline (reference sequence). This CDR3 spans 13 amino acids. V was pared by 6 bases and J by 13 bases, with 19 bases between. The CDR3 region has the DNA TGTGCCAGCACCTCCCCGGGACATCGGGGACTGTTTTTT. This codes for CASTSPGHRGLFF.

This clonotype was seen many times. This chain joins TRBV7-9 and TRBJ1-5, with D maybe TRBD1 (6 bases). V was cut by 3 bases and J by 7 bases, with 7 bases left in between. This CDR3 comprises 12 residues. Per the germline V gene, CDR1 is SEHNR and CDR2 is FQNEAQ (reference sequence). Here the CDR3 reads CASSFQGQPQHF. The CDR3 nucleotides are TGTGCCAGCAGCTTTCAGGGGCAGCCCCAGCATTTT.

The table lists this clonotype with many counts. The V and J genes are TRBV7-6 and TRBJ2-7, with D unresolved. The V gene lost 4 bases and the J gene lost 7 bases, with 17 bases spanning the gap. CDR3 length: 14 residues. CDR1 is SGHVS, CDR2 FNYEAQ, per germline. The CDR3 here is CASSWEIATSEQYF. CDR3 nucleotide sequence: TGTGCCAGCAGCTGGGAAATAGCAACGAGTGAGCAGTACTTC.

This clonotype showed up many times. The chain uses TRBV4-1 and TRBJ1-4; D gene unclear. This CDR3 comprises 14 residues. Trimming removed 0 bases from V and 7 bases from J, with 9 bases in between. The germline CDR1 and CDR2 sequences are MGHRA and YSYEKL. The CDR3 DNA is TGCGCCAGCAGCCAAGAAGGCGGATTTGAAAAACTGTTTTTT. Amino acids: CASSQEGGFEKLFF.

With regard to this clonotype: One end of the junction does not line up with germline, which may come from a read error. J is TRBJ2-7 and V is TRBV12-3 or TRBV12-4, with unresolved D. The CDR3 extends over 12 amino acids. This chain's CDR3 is CAISQTIREQYF. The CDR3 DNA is TGTGCCATCAGTCAAACTATCAGAGAGCAGTACTTC.

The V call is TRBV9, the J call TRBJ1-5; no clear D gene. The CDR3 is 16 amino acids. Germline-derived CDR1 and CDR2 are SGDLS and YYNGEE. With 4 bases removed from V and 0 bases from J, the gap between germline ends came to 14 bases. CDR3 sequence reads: CASSLTAPVSNQPQHF. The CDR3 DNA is TGTGCCAGCAGCCTCACGGCCCCTGTTAGCAATCAGCCCCAGCATTTT. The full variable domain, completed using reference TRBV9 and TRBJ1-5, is DSGVTQTPKHLITATGQRVTLRCSPRSGDLSVYWYQQSLDQGLQFLIQYYNGEERAKGNILERFSAQQFPDLHSELNLSSLELGDSALYFCASSLTAPVSNQPQHFGDGTRLSIL.

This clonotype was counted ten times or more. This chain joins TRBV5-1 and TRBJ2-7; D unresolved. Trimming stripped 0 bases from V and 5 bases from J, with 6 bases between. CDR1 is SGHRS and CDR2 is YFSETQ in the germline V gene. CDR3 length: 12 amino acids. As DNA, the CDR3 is TGCGCCAGCAGCTTGGAAAGGGACGAGCAGTACTTC. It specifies CASSLERDEQYF.

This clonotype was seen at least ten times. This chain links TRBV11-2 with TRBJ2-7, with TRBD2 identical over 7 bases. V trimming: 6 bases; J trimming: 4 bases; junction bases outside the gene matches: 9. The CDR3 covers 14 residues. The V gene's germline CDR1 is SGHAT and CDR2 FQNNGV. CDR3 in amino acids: CASRQITGGYEQYF. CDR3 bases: TGTGCCAGCAGACAAATAACGGGGGGATACGAGCAGTACTTC.

The CDR3: CASSLITIYF. In DNA, the CDR3 is TGTGCCAGCAGCTTAATCACCATATATTTT. This chain joins TRBV7-9 and TRBJ1-3; D remains unclear. Germline V gene data show CDR1 as SEHNR and CDR2 as FQNEAQ (reference sequence). This CDR3 contains 10 residues. The V and J ends lost 2 bases and 9 bases respectively, with 2 bases between them.

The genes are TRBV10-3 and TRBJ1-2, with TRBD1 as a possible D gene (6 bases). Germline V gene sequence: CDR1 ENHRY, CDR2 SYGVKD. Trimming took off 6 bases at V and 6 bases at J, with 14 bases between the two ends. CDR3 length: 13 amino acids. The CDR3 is CAIRDSNIDGYTF. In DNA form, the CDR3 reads TGTGCCATCAGGGACAGTAACATCGATGGCTACACCTTC.